A selection of T cell receptor beta chains follows, all from one sample in a study of early T cells in non-severe SARS-CoV-2 infection. One entry per CDR3 protein results from TCRdb running MiXCR on the 5' RACE reads. This sample yields tens of thousands of distinct CDR3 sequences, of which over 10% are seen a single time; about 5.2% belongs to the top ten. Sequencing was performed on whole blood. These TCRs come from an adult who was a healthcare worker with PCR-confirmed SARS-CoV-2 infection or an uninfected control (not recorded which). Each CDR3 is given with its conserved first and last residue. A D gene is named only where the DNA matches it firmly. A clone size is listed for some rows: how often the clone was seen (once, few, many), or a class if it is expanded.

TRBV5-1	TRBD2	TRBJ2-5	few	CASSRDYLETQYF	TGCGCCAGCAGCCGGGACTACCTAGAGACCCAGTACTTC
TRBV10-3	-	TRBJ2-7	-	CAISDLYEQYF	TGTGCCATCAGTGATCTCTACGAGCAGTACTTC
TRBV24-1	TRBD2	TRBJ2-3	-	CATGEGSIDTQYF	TGTGCCACCGGGGAGGGCTCAATAGATACGCAGTATTTT
TRBV6-5	TRBD2	TRBJ2-1	many	CASSYLLAGVVNEQFF	TGTGCCAGCAGTTACCTGCTAGCGGGAGTAGTAAATGAGCAGTTCTTC
TRBV16	-	TRBJ1-2	few	CASSPQSGGGYGYTF	TGTGCCAGCAGCCCCCAGTCCGGGGGCGGGTATGGCTACACCTTC
TRBV7-6	-	TRBJ2-2	few	CASRTTGELFF	TGTGCCAGCAGGACTACCGGGGAGCTGTTTTTT
TRBV9	-	TRBJ2-7	few	CASSVGPQKFHEQYF	TGTGCCAGCAGCGTAGGACCGCAGAAATTTCACGAGCAGTACTTC
TRBV10-3	-	TRBJ2-2	few	CATAAYAGELFF	TGTGCCACCGCCGCGTACGCCGGGGAGCTGTTTTTT
TRBV12-3/TRBV12-4	-	TRBJ2-5	many	CASSLFQETQYF	TGTGCCAGCAGTTTATTCCAAGAGACCCAGTACTTC
TRBV28	TRBD1	TRBJ2-7	few	CASSSETGGLSYEQYF	TGTGCCAGCAGTTCAGAGACAGGGGGACTCTCCTACGAGCAGTACTTC
TRBV11-2	-	TRBJ2-7	-	CASSSTGAYEQYF	TGTGCCAGCAGCTCTACCGGGGCCTACGAGCAGTACTTC
TRBV10-3	TRBD1	TRBJ1-1	once	CAFRQGGETEAFF	TGTGCCTTCAGACAGGGAGGGGAAACTGAAGCTTTCTTT
TRBV6-1	TRBD2	TRBJ2-7	-	CASSAGLAAYEQYF	TGTGCCAGCAGTGCCGGACTAGCGGCCTACGAGCAGTACTTC
TRBV5-4	-	TRBJ2-2	-	CASSFFRHTSNFSAGELFF	TGTGCCAGCAGCTTTTTTCGCCACACTAGTAACTTTTCCGCCGGGGAGCTGTTTTTT
TRBV7-6	TRBD2	TRBJ2-3	many	CASSLGSGGAPDTQYF	TGTGCCAGCAGCTTAGGTAGCGGGGGGGCCCCAGATACGCAGTATTTT
TRBV2	-	TRBJ2-6	many	CASRLLASGANVLTF	TGTGCCAGCAGATTACTCGCCTCTGGGGCCAACGTCCTGACTTTC
TRBV29-1	-	TRBJ2-7	-	CSVEGRVKNEQYF	TGCAGCGTTGAAGGCAGGGTGAAGAACGAGCAGTACTTC
TRBV5-4	TRBD2	TRBJ2-5	many	CASSLAGTTAGTQYF	TGTGCCAGCAGCTTGGCCGGGACTACCGCGGGGACCCAGTACTTC
TRBV5-1	-	TRBJ2-3	many	CASSIGLSSGTDTQYF	TGCGCCAGCAGCATCGGACTGTCCTCCGGCACAGATACGCAGTATTTT
TRBV11-2	-	TRBJ2-1	many	CASSFLAHREHNEQFF	TGTGCCAGCAGCTTCTTAGCACACAGGGAGCACAATGAGCAGTTCTTC
TRBV24-1	TRBD1	TRBJ1-2	many	CATSDWTGGGYGYTF	TGTGCCACCAGTGACTGGACAGGGGGCGGCTATGGCTACACCTTC
TRBV11-2	-	TRBJ2-5	many	CASSLSGGRETQYF	TGTGCCAGCAGCTTATCCGGGGGCCGAGAGACCCAGTACTTC
TRBV10-1	TRBD2	TRBJ2-3	-	CASSDKYRLAGAGLGDTQYF	TGCGCCAGCAGTGACAAATATCGACTAGCGGGGGCCGGCCTCGGAGATACGCAGTATTTT
TRBV6-1	-	TRBJ1-4	many	CASITRLTRATNEKLFF	TGTGCCAGCATTACGAGATTAACACGGGCAACTAATGAAAAACTGTTTTTT
TRBV28	-	TRBJ2-6	many	CASSFSGANVLTF	TGTGCCAGCAGTTTCTCTGGGGCCAACGTCCTGACTTTC
TRBV29-1	-	TRBJ1-1	-	CSVRRDTEAFF	TGCAGCGTCCGCAGAGATACCGAAGCTTTCTTT
TRBV28	-	TRBJ1-2	-	CASSLSLLSSYGYTF	TGTGCCAGCAGTTTATCCCTGCTTTCAAGTTACGGCTACACCTTC
TRBV4-3	-	TRBJ2-3	few	CASSQTGYGTDTQYF	TGCGCCAGCAGCCAGACAGGTTACGGCACAGATACGCAGTATTTT
TRBV3-1	-	TRBJ2-7	many	CASSPGPKGEQYF	TGTGCCAGCAGCCCCGGTCCGAAGGGCGAGCAGTACTTC
TRBV24-1	TRBD2	TRBJ2-1	many	CATSDRLSGMAYNEQFF	TGTGCCACCAGTGATAGATTGAGCGGGATGGCCTACAATGAGCAGTTCTTC
TRBV21-1	-	TRBJ1-2	-	CASSNFGRNYGYTF	TGTGCCAGCAGCAATTTTGGACGCAACTATGGCTACACCTTC
TRBV7-2	-	TRBJ2-4	-	CASSLEVGLAKNIQYF	TGTGCCAGCAGCTTAGAAGTCGGCCTAGCCAAAAACATTCAGTACTTC
TRBV18	-	TRBJ1-5	many	CASSPRDTGPQHF	TGTGCCAGCTCACCTCGGGATACCGGGCCCCAGCATTTT
TRBV6-1	-	TRBJ1-1	-	CASSEAGAFF	TGTGCCAGCAGTGAAGCTGGAGCTTTCTTT
TRBV29-1	-	TRBJ1-1	-	CSVVPHTEAFF	TGCAGCGTTGTACCCCACACTGAAGCTTTCTTT
TRBV7-6	-	TRBJ2-2	many	CASSLAPGGELFF	TGTGCCAGCAGCTTAGCGCCGGGGGGGGAGCTGTTTTTT
TRBV11-2	TRBD2	TRBJ2-3	-	CASSFRLAGTDTQYF	TGTGCCAGCAGCTTTCGTCTAGCGGGGACAGATACGCAGTATTTT
TRBV2	-	TRBJ2-7	-	CASRTDSYEQYF	TGTGCCAGCAGGACAGACTCCTACGAGCAGTACTTC
TRBV11-1	TRBD2	TRBJ2-2	-	CASSQLAGQTGELFF	TGTGCCAGCAGCCAACTAGCGGGGCAAACCGGGGAGCTGTTTTTT
TRBV29-1	-	TRBJ1-4	few	CSARGAGDINEKLFF	TGCAGCGCCCGAGGAGCCGGGGACATTAATGAAAAACTGTTTTTT
TRBV5-1	TRBD2	TRBJ2-2	many	CASTRTSGPGEELFF	TGCGCCAGCACCCGGACTAGCGGGCCCGGCGAGGAGCTGTTTTTT
TRBV28	-	TRBJ2-2	many	CASSLTHPGELFF	TGTGCCAGCAGCCTGACACACCCCGGGGAGCTGTTTTTT
TRBV12-3/TRBV12-4	-	TRBJ1-4	many	CASSLLQGGEKLFF	TGTGCCAGCAGTTTGTTGCAGGGAGGCGAAAAACTGTTTTTT
TRBV12-5	-	TRBJ2-3	-	CASGWQEGDTQYF	TGTGCTAGTGGTTGGCAAGAAGGGGATACGCAGTATTTT
TRBV4-1	TRBD1	TRBJ2-6	many	CASSQGQGSSGANVLTF	TGCGCCAGCAGCCAAGGACAGGGATCGAGTGGGGCCAACGTCCTGACTTTC